The next 13 T cell receptor beta chains were all read from a single sample in a study of OX40 agonist ivuxolimab in advanced cancers. Libraries were prepared by immunoSEQ multiplex PCR; TCRdb keeps only in-frame clonotypes and omits some of them. This sample has approximately 99,000 clones; approximately 94% occur once, and the top ten carry about 0.18%. The starting material was CD4+ or CD8+ T cells sorted from blood, obtained in a trial of the OX40 agonist ivuxolimab. The receptor source for this set is an adult with an advanced solid tumor such as melanoma, head and neck, liver or kidney cancer.

The rearrangement links TRBV6-5 to TRBJ1-2; D perhaps matches TRBD1 (5 bases). Trimming removed 0 bases at V and 7 bases at J, with 18 bases between. In germline, CDR1 is MNHEY, CDR2 SVGAGI. The CDR3 runs to 16 residues. The CDR3 DNA sequence: TGTGCCAGCAGTTACTCACCGGCAGGGCGCCCGAGTGGCTACACCTTC. Translated, it gives CASSYSPAGRPSGYTF.

The V and J genes are TRBV4-1 and TRBJ2-7, with 7 bases lining up with TRBD1. CDR1 MGHRA and CDR2 YSYEKL come from the germline V gene. CDR3 length: 14 residues. After removal of 4 bases from V and 0 bases from J, the junction contained 3 bases not matched to a gene. The CDR3 bases are TGCGCCAGCAGCCTCCGGGACAGCTCCTACGAGCAGTACTTC. Amino acid sequence: CASSLRDSSYEQYF.

This clone has a handful of counts. The chain combines TRBV5-4 with TRBJ1-5, with D perhaps TRBD1 (5 bases). V lost 5 bases and J lost 5, with 14 bases in between. Germline assignment: CDR1 SGHNT and CDR2 YYREEE (reference sequence). This CDR3 is 14 amino acids long. In DNA, the CDR3 is TGTGCCAGCAGTCTGCCAGGGAGGGATCAGCCCCAGCATTTT. This sequence encodes CASSLPGRDQPQHF. Full variable domain (missing parts from reference TRBV5-4 and TRBJ1-5): ETGVTQSPTHLIKTRGQQVTLRCSSQSGHNTVSWYQQALGQGPQFIFQYYREEENGRGNFPPRFSGLQFPNYSSELNVNALELDDSALYLCASSLPGRDQPQHFGDGTRLSIL.

This clone has only a few counts. This chain uses TRBV9 with TRBJ1-2, with TRBD1 identical over 8 bases. The CDR3 contains 14 residues. The V gene's germline CDR1 is SGDLS and CDR2 YYNGEE. V was clipped by 2 bases and J by 4 bases; unmatched bases: 4. In nucleotides, the CDR3 is TGTGCCAGCAGCGTCGACAGGGGTCTCTATGGCTACACCTTC. Translating it yields CASSVDRGLYGYTF.

The rearrangement uses TRBV6-1 and TRBJ1-5; perhaps TRBD1 as D (6 bases). The CDR3 loop spans 18 amino acids. Germline lookup yields CDR1 MNHNS and CDR2 SASEGT. V lost 2 bases to trimming and J lost 5 bases, with 22 bases between them. This CDR3 reads CASSERGAQRFGDQPQHF. In nucleotides, the CDR3 is TGTGCCAGCAGTGAACGGGGGGCGCAAAGATTCGGGGATCAGCCCCAGCATTTT.

The gene calls are TRBV19 and TRBJ2-7; 8 positions agree with TRBD2. Germline lookup yields CDR1 LNHDA and CDR2 SQIVND (reference sequence). J gave up 2 bases and V 5 bases, and 5 bases lay outside the gene matches. The CDR3 spans 14 residues. The CDR3 DNA reads as TGTGCCAGTAGTCTCGGGACTAGAACCTACGAGCAGTACTTC. This translates into CASSLGTRTYEQYF.

The chain links TRBV5-5 to TRBJ1-5, with no clear D. The CDR3 runs to 15 residues. The ends were cut back, 4 bases at V and 1 base at J, with 12 bases in the middle. Germline V gene lookup returns CDR1 SGHKS and CDR2 YYEKEE (reference sequence). The CDR3, as DNA: TGTGCCAGCAGCCCACAAGGAGGGAGCAATCAGCCCCAGCATTTT. Its protein product is CASSPQGGSNQPQHF.

The V call is TRBV4-3, the J call TRBJ1-5, with no clear D. There are 21 residues in the CDR3. V shed 0 bases and J shed 5 bases, with 29 bases lying between them. Germline assignment: CDR1 LGHNA and CDR2 YSLEER. CDR3 loop: CASSQDWLKARLGPGDQPQHF. The CDR3 bases are TGCGCCAGCAGCCAAGATTGGCTCAAGGCACGCCTCGGGCCAGGTGATCAGCCCCAGCATTTT.

The genes are TRBV19 and TRBJ2-5; 8 bases align to TRBD1. The germline V gene has CDR1 LNHDA and CDR2 SQIVND (reference sequence). With V trimmed by 5 bases and J by 5 bases, 10 bases remained unmatched. This CDR3 contains 15 residues. The CDR3 here is CASSFVAGGAETQYF. For the CDR3, the DNA is TGTGCCAGTAGTTTCGTAGCAGGGGGCGCGGAGACCCAGTACTTC.

The V and J genes are TRBV27 and TRBJ2-1; D is undetermined. V was cut by 3 bases and J by 3 bases, with 12 bases left in between. The CDR3 length is 15 residues. Germline V gives CDR1 MNHEY, CDR2 SMNVEV (reference sequence). The CDR3 reads CASSFMARNYNEQFF. The CDR3 nucleotides read TGTGCCAGCAGTTTCATGGCCAGGAACTACAATGAGCAGTTCTTC.

This clone appeared once. This sequence joins TRBV7-9 and TRBJ2-5; no firm D call. Germline-derived CDR1 and CDR2 are SEHNR and FQNEAQ (reference sequence). V gave up 4 bases and J gave up 5 bases, with 8 bases separating them. The CDR3 spans 12 residues. The CDR3 is CASSSALETQYF. CDR3 in DNA: TGTGCCAGCAGCTCCGCCCTGGAGACCCAGTACTTC.

This clone was picked up a small number of times. The rearrangement uses TRBV28 and TRBJ2-3, with 11 nucleotides matching TRBD2. The germline CDR1 and CDR2 sequences are MDHEN and SYDVKM. This CDR3 has 15 residues. Germline trimming cut 7 bases from V and 6 bases from J; bases unmatched to any gene: 9. The CDR3 reads CASTLAGGSTDTQYF. The CDR3 DNA reads TGTGCCAGCACCTTAGCGGGAGGGAGTACCGATACGCAGTATTTT.

The chain recombines TRBV28 with TRBJ2-2; 8 bases line up with TRBD2. Per germline, CDR1 MDHEN and CDR2 SYDVKM. The CDR3 has 15 amino acids. V was clipped by 7 bases and J by 5 bases; unmatched bases: 9. The CDR3 DNA reads as TGTGCCAGCATCCATAGGGGCGGGAGGACCGGGGAGCTGTTTTTT. Amino acids: CASIHRGGRTGELFF.